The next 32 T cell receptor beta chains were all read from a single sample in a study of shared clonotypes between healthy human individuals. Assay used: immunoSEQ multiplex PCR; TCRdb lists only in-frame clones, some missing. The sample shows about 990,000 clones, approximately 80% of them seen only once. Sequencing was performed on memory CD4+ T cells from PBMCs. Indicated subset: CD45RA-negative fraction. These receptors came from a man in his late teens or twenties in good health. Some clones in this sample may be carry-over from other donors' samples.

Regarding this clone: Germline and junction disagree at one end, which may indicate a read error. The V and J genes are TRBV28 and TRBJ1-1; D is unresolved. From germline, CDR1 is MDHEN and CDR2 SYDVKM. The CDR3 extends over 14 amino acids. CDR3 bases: TGTGCCAGCAGCCCCCCGACAATGAACACTGAAGCTCTCTTT. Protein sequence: CASSPPTMNTEALF. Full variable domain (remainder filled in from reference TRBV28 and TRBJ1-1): DVKVTQSSRYLVKRTGEKVFLECVQDMDHENMFWYRQDPGLGLRLIYFSYDVKMKEKGDIPEGYSVSREKKERFSLILESASTNQTSMYLCASSPPTMNTEALFGQGTRLTVV.

As DNA, the CDR3 is TGTGCCAGCAGCCAAAGGACGGGAGGGCCGGATACGCAGTATTTT. Translating it yields CASSQRTGGPDTQYF. The chain combines TRBV4-2 with TRBJ2-3; 8 positions match TRBD2. With 2 bases clipped from V and 6 bases from J, the junction kept 7 bases outside the gene matches. The CDR3 has 15 amino acids. Germline CDR1 and CDR2: LGHNA and YNFKEQ.

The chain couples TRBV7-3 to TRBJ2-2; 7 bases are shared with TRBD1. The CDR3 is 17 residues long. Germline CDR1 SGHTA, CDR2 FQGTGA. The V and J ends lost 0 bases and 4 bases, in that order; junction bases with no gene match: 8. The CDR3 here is CASSLTPTGAVTGELFF. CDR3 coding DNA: TGTGCCAGCAGCTTAACCCCAACAGGGGCCGTCACCGGGGAGCTGTTTTTT.

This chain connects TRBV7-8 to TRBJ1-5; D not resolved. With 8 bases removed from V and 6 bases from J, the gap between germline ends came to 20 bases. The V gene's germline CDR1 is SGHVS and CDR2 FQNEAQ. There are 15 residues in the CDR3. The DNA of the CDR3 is TGTGCCAGCGGCGCAAATGATCGGGGAGGTCAGCCCCAGCATTTT. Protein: CASGANDRGGQPQHF.

DNA for the CDR3: TGTGCCAGCAGCGCCCGGGTTAGGGACAGGTCCTACGAGCAGTACTTC. Amino acids: CASSARVRDRSYEQYF. This chain connects TRBV7-6 to TRBJ2-7; 8 nucleotides line up with TRBD1. J was trimmed by 1 base and V by 5 bases; bases with no gene match: 10. Germline V lookup: CDR1 SGHVS, CDR2 FNYEAQ. The CDR3 sequence is 16 residues long. Variable domain in full (rest from reference TRBV7-6 and TRBJ2-7): GAGVSQSPRYKVTKRGQDVALRCDPISGHVSLYWYRQALGQGPEFLTYFNYEAQQDKSGLPNDRFSAERPEGSISTLTIQRTEQRDSAMYRCASSARVRDRSYEQYFGPGTRLTVT.

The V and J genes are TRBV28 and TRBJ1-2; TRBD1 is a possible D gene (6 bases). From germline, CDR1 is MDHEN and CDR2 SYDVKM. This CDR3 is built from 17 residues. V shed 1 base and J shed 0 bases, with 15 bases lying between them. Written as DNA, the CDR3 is TGTGCCAGCAGTTTATTAACAGGGCTTGGGGCTAACTATGGCTACACCTTC. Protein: CASSLLTGLGANYGYTF.

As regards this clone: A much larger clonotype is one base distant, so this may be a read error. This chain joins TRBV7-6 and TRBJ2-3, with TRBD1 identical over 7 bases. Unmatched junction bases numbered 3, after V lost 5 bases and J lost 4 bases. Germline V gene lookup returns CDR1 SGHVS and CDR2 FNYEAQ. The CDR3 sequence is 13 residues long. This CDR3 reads CASSPGTADTQYF. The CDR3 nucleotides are TGTGCCAGCAGCCCTGGGACAGCAGATACGCAGTATTTT.

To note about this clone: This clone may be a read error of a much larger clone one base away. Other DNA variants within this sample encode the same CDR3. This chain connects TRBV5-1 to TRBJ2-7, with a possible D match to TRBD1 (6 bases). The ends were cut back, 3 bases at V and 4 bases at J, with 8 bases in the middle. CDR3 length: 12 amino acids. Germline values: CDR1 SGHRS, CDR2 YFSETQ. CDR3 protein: CASSSQGYEQYF. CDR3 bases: TGCGCCAGCAGCTCACAGGGTTACGAGCAGTACTTC.

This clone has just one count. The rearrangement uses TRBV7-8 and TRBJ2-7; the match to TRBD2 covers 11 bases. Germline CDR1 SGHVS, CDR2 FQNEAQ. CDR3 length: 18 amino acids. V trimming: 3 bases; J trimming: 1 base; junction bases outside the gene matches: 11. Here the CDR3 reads CASSLGRASGRISYEQYF. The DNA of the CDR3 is TGTGCCAGCAGCTTGGGGAGGGCTAGCGGGAGGATTTCCTACGAGCAGTACTTC. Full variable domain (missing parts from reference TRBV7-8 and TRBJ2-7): GAGVSQSPRYKVAKRGQDVALRCDPISGHVSLFWYQQALGQGPEFLTYFQNEAQLDKSGLPSDRFFAERPEGSVSTLKIQRTQQEDSAVYLCASSLGRASGRISYEQYFGPGTRLTVT.

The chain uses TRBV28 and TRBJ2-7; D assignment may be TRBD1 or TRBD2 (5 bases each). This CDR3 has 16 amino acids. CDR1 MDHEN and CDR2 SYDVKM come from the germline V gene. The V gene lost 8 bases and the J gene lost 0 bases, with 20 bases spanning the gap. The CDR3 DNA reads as TGTGCCAGCGCCAGGGACGCCTGGTCGGGCTCCTACGAGCAGTACTTC. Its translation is CASARDAWSGSYEQYF.

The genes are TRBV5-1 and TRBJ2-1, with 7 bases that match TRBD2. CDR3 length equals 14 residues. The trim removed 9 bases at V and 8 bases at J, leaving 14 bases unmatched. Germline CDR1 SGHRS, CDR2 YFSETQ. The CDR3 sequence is CATSEGGSSYEQFF. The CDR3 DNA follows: TGCGCCACCTCCGAAGGCGGGAGTAGTTATGAGCAGTTCTTC.

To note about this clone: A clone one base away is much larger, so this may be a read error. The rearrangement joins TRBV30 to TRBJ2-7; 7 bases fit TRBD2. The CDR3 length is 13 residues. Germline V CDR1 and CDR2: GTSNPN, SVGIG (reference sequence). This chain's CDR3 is CAGGASGTYEQHF. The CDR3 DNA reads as TGTGCCGGAGGGGCTAGCGGAACCTACGAGCAGCACTTC. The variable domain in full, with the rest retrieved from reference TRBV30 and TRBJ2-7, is SQTIHQWPATLVQPVGSPLSLECTVEGTSNPNLYWYRQAAGRGLQLLFYSVGIGQISSEVPQNLSASRPQDRQFILSSKKLLLSDSGFYLCAGGASGTYEQHFGPGTRLTVT.

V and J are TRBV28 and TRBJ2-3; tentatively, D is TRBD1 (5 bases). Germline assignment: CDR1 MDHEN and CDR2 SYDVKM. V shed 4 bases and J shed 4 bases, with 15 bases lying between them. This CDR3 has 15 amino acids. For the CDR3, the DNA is TGTGCCAGCAGTTCACAGTTGGGGCACGCAGATACGCAGTATTTT. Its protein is CASSSQLGHADTQYF.

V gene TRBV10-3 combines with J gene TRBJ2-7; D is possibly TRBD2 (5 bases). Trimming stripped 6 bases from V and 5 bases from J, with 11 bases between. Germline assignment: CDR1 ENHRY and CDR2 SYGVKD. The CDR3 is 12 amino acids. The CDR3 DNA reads TGTGCCATCAGAGAGGGATCGGACGAGCAGTACTTC. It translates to CAIREGSDEQYF.

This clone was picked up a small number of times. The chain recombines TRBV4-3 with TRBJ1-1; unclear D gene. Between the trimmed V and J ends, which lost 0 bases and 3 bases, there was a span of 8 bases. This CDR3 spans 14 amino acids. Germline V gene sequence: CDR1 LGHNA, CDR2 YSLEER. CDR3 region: CASSQEVGDTEAFF. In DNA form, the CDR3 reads TGCGCCAGCAGCCAAGAGGTTGGGGACACTGAAGCTTTCTTT.

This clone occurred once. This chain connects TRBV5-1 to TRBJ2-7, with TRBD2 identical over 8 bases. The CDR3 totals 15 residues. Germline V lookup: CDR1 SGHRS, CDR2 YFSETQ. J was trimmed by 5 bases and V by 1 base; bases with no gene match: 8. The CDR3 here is CASSLRAGGLNEQYF. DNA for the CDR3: TGCGCCAGCAGCTTGCGGGCGGGAGGCCTAAACGAGCAGTACTTC.

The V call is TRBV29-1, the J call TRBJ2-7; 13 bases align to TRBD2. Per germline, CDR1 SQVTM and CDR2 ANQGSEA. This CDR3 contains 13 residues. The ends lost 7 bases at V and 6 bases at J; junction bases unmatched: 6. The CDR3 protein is CSAIRLAGGEQYF. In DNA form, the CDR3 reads TGCAGCGCTATACGACTAGCGGGAGGCGAGCAGTACTTC.

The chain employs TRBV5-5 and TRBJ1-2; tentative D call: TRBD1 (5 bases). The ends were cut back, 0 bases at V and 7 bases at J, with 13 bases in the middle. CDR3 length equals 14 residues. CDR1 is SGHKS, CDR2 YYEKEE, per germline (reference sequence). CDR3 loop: CASSLVLRGAGYTF. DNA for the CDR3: TGTGCCAGCAGCTTGGTCCTAAGAGGGGCTGGCTACACCTTC. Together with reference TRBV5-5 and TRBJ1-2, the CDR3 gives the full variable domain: DAGVTQSPTHLIKTRGQQVTLRCSPISGHKSVSWYQQVLGQGPQFIFQYYEKEERGRGNFPDRFSARQFPNYSSELNVNALLLGDSALYLCASSLVLRGAGYTFGSGTRLTVV.

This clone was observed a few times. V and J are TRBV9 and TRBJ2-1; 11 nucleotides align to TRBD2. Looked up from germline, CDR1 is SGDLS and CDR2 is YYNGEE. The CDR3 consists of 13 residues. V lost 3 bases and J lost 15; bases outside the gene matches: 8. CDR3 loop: CASSGRTSGSLFF. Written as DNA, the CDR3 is TGTGCCAGCAGCGGACGGACTAGCGGGTCCTTGTTCTTC.

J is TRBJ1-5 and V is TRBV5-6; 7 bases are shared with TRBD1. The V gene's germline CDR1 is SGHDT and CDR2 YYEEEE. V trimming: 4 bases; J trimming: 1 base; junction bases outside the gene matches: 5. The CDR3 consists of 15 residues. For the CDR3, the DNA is TGTGCCAGCAGCAGAGGGGGCGGAAGCAATCAGCCCCAGCATTTT. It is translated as CASSRGGGSNQPQHF.

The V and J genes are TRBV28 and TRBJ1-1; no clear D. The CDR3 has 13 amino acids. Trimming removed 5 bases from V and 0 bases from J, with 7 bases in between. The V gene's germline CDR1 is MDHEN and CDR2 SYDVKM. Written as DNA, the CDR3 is TGTGCCAGCAGTACCGGAATGAACACTGAAGCTTTCTTT. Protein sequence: CASSTGMNTEAFF.

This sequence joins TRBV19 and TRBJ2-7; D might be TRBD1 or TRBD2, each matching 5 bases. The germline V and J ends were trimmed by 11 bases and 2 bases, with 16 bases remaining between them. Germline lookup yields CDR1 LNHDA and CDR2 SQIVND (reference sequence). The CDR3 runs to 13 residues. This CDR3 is CAPRGPRPYEQYF. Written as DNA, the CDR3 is TGTGCCCCCCGGGGCCCGCGGCCCTACGAGCAGTACTTC.

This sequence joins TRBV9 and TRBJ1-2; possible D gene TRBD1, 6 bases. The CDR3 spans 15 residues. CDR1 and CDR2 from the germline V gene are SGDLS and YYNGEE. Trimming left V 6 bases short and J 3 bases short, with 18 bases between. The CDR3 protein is CASTFGGAVDYGYTF. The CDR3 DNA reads TGTGCCAGCACCTTCGGGGGGGCTGTGGACTATGGCTACACCTTC.

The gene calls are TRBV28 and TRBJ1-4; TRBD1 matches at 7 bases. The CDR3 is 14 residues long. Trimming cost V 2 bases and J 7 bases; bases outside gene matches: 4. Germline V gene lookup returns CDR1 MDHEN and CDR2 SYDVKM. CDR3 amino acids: CASSLPRDSEKLFF. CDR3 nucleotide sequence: TGTGCCAGCAGTTTACCTCGGGACAGTGAAAAACTGTTTTTT.

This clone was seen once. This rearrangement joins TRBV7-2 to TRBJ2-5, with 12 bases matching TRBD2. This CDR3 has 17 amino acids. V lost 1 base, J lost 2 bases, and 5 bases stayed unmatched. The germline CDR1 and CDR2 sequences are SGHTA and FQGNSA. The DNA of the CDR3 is TGTGCCAGCAGCTTAGGGCTAGCGGGAGGGGGGCAAGAGACCCAGTACTTC. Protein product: CASSLGLAGGGQETQYF.

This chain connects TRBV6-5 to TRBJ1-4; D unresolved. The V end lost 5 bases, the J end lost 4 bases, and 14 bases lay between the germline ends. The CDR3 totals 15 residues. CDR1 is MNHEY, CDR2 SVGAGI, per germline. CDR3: CASSRSFADNEKLFF. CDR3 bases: TGTGCCAGCAGTCGATCTTTTGCTGATAATGAAAAACTGTTTTTT.

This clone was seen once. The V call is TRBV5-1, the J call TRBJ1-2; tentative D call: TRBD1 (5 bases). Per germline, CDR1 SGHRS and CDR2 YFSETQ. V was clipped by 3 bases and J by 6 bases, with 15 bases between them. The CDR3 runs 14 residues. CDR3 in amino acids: CASSSTPWGNGYTF. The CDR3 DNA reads TGCGCCAGCAGCTCAACCCCCTGGGGGAATGGCTACACCTTC.

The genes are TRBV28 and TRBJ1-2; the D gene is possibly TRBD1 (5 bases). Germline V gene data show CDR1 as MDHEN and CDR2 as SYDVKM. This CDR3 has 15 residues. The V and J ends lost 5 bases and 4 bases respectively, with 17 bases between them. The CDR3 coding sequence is TGTGCCAGCAGTACCGAGGGAGTCGGGGGCTATGGCTACACCTTC. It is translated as CASSTEGVGGYGYTF.

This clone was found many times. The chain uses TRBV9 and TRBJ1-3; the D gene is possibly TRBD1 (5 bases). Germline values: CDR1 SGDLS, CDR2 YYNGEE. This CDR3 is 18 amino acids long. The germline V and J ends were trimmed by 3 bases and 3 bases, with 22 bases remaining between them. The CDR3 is CASSAPTWAGNFGNTIYF. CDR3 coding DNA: TGTGCCAGCAGCGCCCCAACTTGGGCAGGGAACTTTGGAAACACCATATATTTT. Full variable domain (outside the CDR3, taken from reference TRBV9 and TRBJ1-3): DSGVTQTPKHLITATGQRVTLRCSPRSGDLSVYWYQQSLDQGLQFLIQYYNGEERAKGNILERFSAQQFPDLHSELNLSSLELGDSALYFCASSAPTWAGNFGNTIYFGEGSWLTVV.

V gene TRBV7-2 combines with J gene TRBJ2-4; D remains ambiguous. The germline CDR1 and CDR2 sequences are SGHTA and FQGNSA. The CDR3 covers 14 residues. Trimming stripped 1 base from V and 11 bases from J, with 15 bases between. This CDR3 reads CASSLVRASPLQYF. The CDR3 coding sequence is TGTGCCAGCAGCTTAGTCCGGGCCTCACCTCTTCAGTACTTC.

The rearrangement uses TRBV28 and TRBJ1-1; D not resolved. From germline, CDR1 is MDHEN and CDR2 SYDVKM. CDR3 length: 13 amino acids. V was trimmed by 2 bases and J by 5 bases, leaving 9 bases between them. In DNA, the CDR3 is TGTGCCAGCAGTTTACCGCGACAAACTGAAGCTTTCTTT. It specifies CASSLPRQTEAFF.

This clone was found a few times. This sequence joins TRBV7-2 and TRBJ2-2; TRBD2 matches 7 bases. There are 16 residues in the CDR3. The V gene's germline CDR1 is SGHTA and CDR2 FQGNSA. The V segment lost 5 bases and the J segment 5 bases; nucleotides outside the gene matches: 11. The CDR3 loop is CASSLSGNLITGELFF. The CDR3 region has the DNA TGTGCCAGCAGCCTCAGCGGGAATCTGATAACCGGGGAGCTGTTTTTT.